The sequence of this TCR beta chain was determined in a study of regulatory T cells in long-lasting Graves disease. The time point denotes: newly diagnosed GD, antithyroid drugs for less than 3 months. Scientists built the TCR library using RNA that was extracted from PBMCs. The CDR3 has 15 amino acids. CDR1 and CDR2 from the germline V gene are MNHNS and SASEGT. This clonotype has just one count. It is likely a read error, because the conserved phenylalanine at the end of the CDR3 is missing. Arm-PCR of CDR3 regions and iRepertoire HTBI primers were the basis on which TCR beta libraries were built. TCRdb reprocessed the multiplex PCR reads via MiXCR and lists one record per CDR3 protein. Of some 500,000 distinct CDR3 sequences listed, approximately 13% are singletons. The same data also contributed to another study, on T cells in Graves' hyperthyroidism and ophthalmopathy. As that report states: No progression to ophthalmopathy during 18 months of follow-up defined stable disease.

The chain carries TRBV6-1 and TRBJ2-5, with D maybe TRBD2 (5 bases). The J call may not be correct, given that the DNA end is closer to TRBJ2-1. The starting material was peripheral blood mononuclear cells (PBMCs), obtained at new diagnosis, from a patient treated with antithyroid drugs. The sequence derives from a man younger than 40 with Graves disease. The CDR3 DNA sequence: TGTGCCAGCAGTGAAGCCGTCGGGGTATCGGATGAGCAGTTCCTC. Its translation: CASSEAVGVSDEQFL.